The rows below give T cell receptor beta chains drawn from one sample of a study of CD8+ T cells in alopecia areata. Method: immunoSEQ multiplex PCR; TCRdb's copy keeps in-frame clones and lacks some. The sample consists of about 210,000 clones, less than 50% of them appearing once. The material was CD4+ T cells sorted from blood, obtained at approximately week 37, from a patient treated with tofacitinib. Source of these receptors: a human donor with alopecia areata. Both conserved end residues are part of each CDR3. The D gene is left open where the match is weak. A clone size is listed for some rows: how often the clone was seen (once, few, many), or a class if it is expanded.

V,length,size,D,J,DNA,CDR3
TRBV5-1,16,few,.,TRBJ2-2,TGCGCCAGCAGCCCCCGGGGGCCTCAGGCTACCGGGGAGCTGTTTTTT,CASSPRGPQATGELFF
TRBV27,13,.,.,TRBJ1-2,TGTGCCAGCAGTTTACAGGGGAACTATGGCTACACCTTC,CASSLQGNYGYTF
TRBV4-2,16,.,.,TRBJ1-5,TGTGCCAGCAGCCAAGAGGTAGGGAGCAGCAATCAGCCCCAGCATTTT,CASSQEVGSSNQPQHF
TRBV4-1,14,.,TRBD1,TRBJ1-4,TGCGCCAGCAGCCAGTCCGGGACAGGGGTACAACTGTTTTTT,CASSQSGTGVQLFF
TRBV7-8,15,few,.,TRBJ2-1,TGTGCCAGCAGCTTGACAGTAGGAAAGAACAATGAGCAGTTCTTC,CASSLTVGKNNEQFF
TRBV4-3,13,.,TRBD1,TRBJ1-2,TGCGCCAGCAGTCTGGACAGGGGGAGCGGCTACACCTTC,CASSLDRGSGYTF
TRBV29-1,13,.,TRBD1,TRBJ1-1,TGCAGCGTACGGACAGGGGGAAACACTGAAGCTTTCTTT,CSVRTGGNTEAFF
TRBV30,14,.,.,TRBJ1-3,TGTGCCTGGAGTGGCGTCAGGTCTGGAAACACCATATATTTT,CAWSGVRSGNTIYF
TRBV30,13,.,.,TRBJ1-2,TGTGCCTGGAGTGTAGGTACGGGGGATGGCTACACCTTC,CAWSVGTGDGYTF
TRBV29-1,15,.,TRBD2,TRBJ2-3,TGCAGCGTTTGGCTAGCGGAAAACCTGGAGGATACGCAGTATTTT,CSVWLAENLEDTQYF
TRBV15,13,.,.,TRBJ2-1,TGTGCCACCAGCAGAGGGACCTACAATGAGCAGTTCTTC,CATSRGTYNEQFF
TRBV25-1,14,.,.,TRBJ2-7,TGTGCCAGCAGTGTTCGGGGACTTAATGGGGAGCAGTACTTC,CASSVRGLNGEQYF
TRBV25-1,15,.,TRBD1,TRBJ2-5,TGTGCCAGCAGGGCGGGGGACAGGGGGACAGAGACCCAGTACTTC,CASRAGDRGTETQYF
TRBV30,13,.,.,TRBJ1-2,TGTGCCTGGAGCCTGGACCGAAACTATGGCTACACCTTC,CAWSLDRNYGYTF
TRBV7-2,14,few,.,TRBJ1-5,TGTGCCAGCAGCTTTTTGGGGAGCAATCAGCCCCAGCATTTT,CASSFLGSNQPQHF
TRBV29-1,13,few,.,TRBJ2-2,TGCAGCGTTGAAGAGGGGTCTACCGGGGAGCTGTTTTTT,CSVEEGSTGELFF
TRBV30,13,.,.,TRBJ2-7,TGTGCCTGGAGTCCCGGGACACGCTACGAGCAGTACTTC,CAWSPGTRYEQYF
TRBV5-1,15,.,TRBD2,TRBJ2-1,TGCGCCAGCAGCTTTAGGACTAGCGGGATTGGTGAGCAGTTCTTC,CASSFRTSGIGEQFF
TRBV27,15,.,.,TRBJ2-1,TGTGCCAGCACCAAAGCGGGTGTCTCCTACAATGAGCAGTTCTTC,CASTKAGVSYNEQFF
TRBV6-5,14,.,TRBD1,TRBJ2-7,TGTGCCAGCAGATCTCCGGGACAGGGACCCGAGCAGTACTTC,CASRSPGQGPEQYF
TRBV7-2,16,.,.,TRBJ2-7,TGTGCCAGCAGCTTAGTGGCATTCGCGCGCGGCTACGAGCAGTACTTC,CASSLVAFARGYEQYF
TRBV4-2,14,.,TRBD1,TRBJ1-2,TGTGCCAGCAGCCAAGATCGACAGGGCGGTGGCTACACCTTC,CASSQDRQGGGYTF
TRBV2,14,.,TRBD1,TRBJ1-5,TGTGCCAGCGGGGGGACAGGCAGCATCCAGCCCCAGCATTTT,CASGGTGSIQPQHF
TRBV28,14,.,.,TRBJ2-7,TGTGCCAGCCTCGTCACCGATCGGTCCTACGAGCAGTACTTC,CASLVTDRSYEQYF
TRBV29-1,15,few,.,TRBJ2-2,TGCAGCGCCGGCGTAGGCCCAGCGAACACCGGGGAGCTGTTTTTT,CSAGVGPANTGELFF